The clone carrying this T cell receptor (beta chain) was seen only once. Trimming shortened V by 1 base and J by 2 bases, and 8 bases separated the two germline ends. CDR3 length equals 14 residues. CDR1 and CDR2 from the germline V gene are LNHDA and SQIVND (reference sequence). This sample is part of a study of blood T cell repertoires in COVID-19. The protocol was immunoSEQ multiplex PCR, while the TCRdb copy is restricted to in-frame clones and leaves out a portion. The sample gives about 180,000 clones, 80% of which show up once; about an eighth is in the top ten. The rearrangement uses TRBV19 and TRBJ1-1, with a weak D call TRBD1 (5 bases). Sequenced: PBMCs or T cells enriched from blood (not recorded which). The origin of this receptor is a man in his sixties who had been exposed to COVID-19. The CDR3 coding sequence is TGTGCCAGTAGTATAGTGGGGCTAAACACTGAAGCTTTCTTT. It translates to CASSIVGLNTEAFF.